The entry that follows covers one TCR beta chain sequence. The data were obtained in a study of CD8 T cells in Susac syndrome. Trimming shortened V by 4 bases and J by 2 bases, and 11 bases separated the two germline ends. Germline loops: CDR1 MGHRA, CDR2 YSYEKL. The CDR3 has 14 amino acids. With random hexamers, about 0.45 to 1 ug RNA was reverse transcribed. TCR beta CDR3 was amplified by immunoSEQ multiplex PCR. This amplification extended across 54 Vbeta and 13 Jbeta segments. TCRdb reprocessed the immunoSEQ multiplex PCR reads with MiXCR, giving one entry per CDR3 protein. The sample gives roughly 110,000 distinct CDR3 sequences, less than 95% of which show up once; approximately 0.12% is in the top ten. In contrast to the negatively isolated CD8+ and CD4+ T cells, TEMRA cells were FACS-enriched.

V gene TRBV4-1 combines with J gene TRBJ1-2; tentatively, D is TRBD1 (5 bases). Sequences were obtained from CD8+ T cells from PBMCs. The TCR comes from a human donor in good health. CDR3 protein: CASSPGRGNYGYTF. CDR3 in DNA: TGCGCCAGCAGCCCGGGACGGGGAAACTATGGCTACACCTTC.